This T cell receptor (beta chain) comes out of a study of cytomegalovirus exposure and HLA in healthy donors. This CDR3 region has 16 residues. The ends were cut back, 5 bases at V and 5 bases at J, with 22 bases in the middle. Germline V gene lookup returns CDR1 SGHDT and CDR2 YYEEEE. PCR was performed using 60 Vbeta and 13 Jbeta primers. Assay: immunoSEQ multiplex PCR; the TCRdb copy retains only in-frame clones and omits some. The data hold some 210,000 clones, with 70% to 80% observed a single time. The receptor was derived from a male donor in good health and CMV-seronegative. The sample was PBMCs. The chain links TRBV5-6 to TRBJ2-5; a possible D gene is TRBD1 (8 bases). The DNA of the CDR3 is TGTGCCAGCAGGTTACAGGGGGGGTTACGTCAGGAGACCCAGTACTTC. It translates to CASRLQGGLRQETQYF.